This T cell receptor beta chain was profiled in a study of control samples from healthy donors and cancer patients. The repertoire was sequenced with immunoSEQ multiplex PCR; TCRdb's copy has only in-frame clones and lacks some. The table includes tens of thousands of clones, roughly nine tenths detected once. Germline V gene sequence: CDR1 SGHVS, CDR2 FQNEAQ. V shed 4 bases and J shed 3 bases, with 10 bases lying between them. The CDR3 loop spans 14 amino acids. This clone came up a few times. The genes are TRBV7-8 and TRBJ2-1; D perhaps matches TRBD2 (6 bases). The material sequenced was blood. The TCR originated in a woman between 55 and 75 years old in good health. The CDR3 spells CASSYGTLYNEQFF. DNA of the CDR3: TGTGCCAGCAGCTACGGGACTCTCTACAATGAGCAGTTCTTC.